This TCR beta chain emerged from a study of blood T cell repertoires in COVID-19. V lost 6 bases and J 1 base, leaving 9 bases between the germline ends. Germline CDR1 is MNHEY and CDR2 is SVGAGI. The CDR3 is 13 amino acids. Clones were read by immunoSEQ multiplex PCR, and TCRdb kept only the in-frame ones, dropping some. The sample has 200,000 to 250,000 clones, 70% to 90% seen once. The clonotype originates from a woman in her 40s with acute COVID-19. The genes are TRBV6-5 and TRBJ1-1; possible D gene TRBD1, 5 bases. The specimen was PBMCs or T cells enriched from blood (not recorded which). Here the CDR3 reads CASRRGQNTEAFF. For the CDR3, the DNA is TGTGCCAGCAGACGCGGACAGAACACTGAAGCTTTCTTT.